Sequencing of this TCR beta chain was carried out in a study of tumor-infiltrating lymphocytes in primary liver carcinoma. Points on this clonotype: No antigen is known for it. A junction end diverges from the germline sequence, so it may reflect a read error.

Study-level findings and limits: Lesser overlap characterized tumor-adjacent and tumor-blood pairs relative to tumor region pairs.

Germline V lookup: CDR1 MNHNS, CDR2 SASEGT. The CDR3 has 16 residues. The source material, 20-30 mg of unsorted bulk tissue, was used to co-extract RNA and DNA. Patients carried chronic HBV infection without prior treatment. A primer matching the constant region was used to make TCR beta cDNA from approximately 0.55 ug of total RNA. What produced the TCR beta libraries was three nested multiplex PCR rounds using slightly modified ARM-PCR. A C-beta reverse primer and TRBV1-TRBV30 forward primers served in each of the first two PCR rounds, at about 10 cycles apiece. TCRdb independently ran MiXCR on the multiplex PCR reads; one entry per CDR3 protein. The table includes 99,000 or so distinct CDR3 sequences, more than 60% detected once.

The clonotype was recovered from a woman in her sixties or seventies with primary liver carcinoma and hepatitis B virus infection. The specimen was liver tumor tissue from sampling region 5. As to subset: tumor region T5, tumor centre. V is TRBV6-1 and J is TRBJ2-7, with D perhaps matching TRBD1 (5 bases). The CDR3 nucleotides are TGTGCCAACAGTGAAGAAGAGGCTAGGGGCTCCTACGAGCAATACTTC. Residues: CANSEEEARGSYEQYF.